This T cell receptor beta chain is drawn from a study of T and B cells in COVID-19 patients. Multiplex PCR with BIOMED2 TRB-A/B primer pools amplified TRB rearrangements. TCRdb reanalysed the multiplex PCR reads using MiXCR and keeps one entry per CDR3 protein. The data show around 25,000 distinct CDR3 sequences, less than 35% seen once. This CDR3 region has 15 residues. CDR1 is LGHNA, CDR2 YSLEER, per germline. The V and J ends lost 0 bases and 5 bases, in that order; junction bases with no gene match: 7. Each TRB amplification used roughly 240-550 ng of genomic DNA from blood. The origin of this receptor is a human donor who had recovered from COVID-19. The V gene is TRBV4-3, the J gene TRBJ2-7, with 7 bases that match TRBD2. Sequencing used blood. CDR3 DNA sequence: TGCGCCAGCAGCCAAGATCACGCGGGAGTTAACGAGCAGTACTTC. Protein product: CASSQDHAGVNEQYF.